This T cell receptor beta chain derives from a study of regulatory T cells in long-lasting Graves disease. Ten or more counts support this clonotype. Specified time point: newly diagnosed GD, antithyroid drugs for less than 3 months. PBMC-derived RNA was used for the TCR library. This CDR3 contains 16 residues. V lost 0 bases and J lost 4, with 14 bases in between. Per the germline V gene, CDR1 is LGHDT and CDR2 is YNNKEL (reference sequence). Through Arm-PCR of CDR3 regions and iRepertoire HTBI primers, TCR beta libraries were built. TCRdb processed the multiplex PCR reads anew with MiXCR; each CDR3 protein has one entry. In the table there are fewer than 350,000 distinct CDR3 sequences, more than 15% of which are singletons.

The rearrangement uses TRBV3-1 and TRBJ2-3; maybe TRBD2 (6 bases). Sequences were derived from peripheral blood mononuclear cells (PBMCs), sampled at new diagnosis, from a patient treated with antithyroid drugs. This TCR was sampled from a female donor with Graves disease. CDR3 residues: CASSQDRPGAADTQYF. The CDR3 region has the DNA TGTGCCAGCAGCCAAGATCGGCCGGGAGCAGCAGATACGCAGTATTTT.